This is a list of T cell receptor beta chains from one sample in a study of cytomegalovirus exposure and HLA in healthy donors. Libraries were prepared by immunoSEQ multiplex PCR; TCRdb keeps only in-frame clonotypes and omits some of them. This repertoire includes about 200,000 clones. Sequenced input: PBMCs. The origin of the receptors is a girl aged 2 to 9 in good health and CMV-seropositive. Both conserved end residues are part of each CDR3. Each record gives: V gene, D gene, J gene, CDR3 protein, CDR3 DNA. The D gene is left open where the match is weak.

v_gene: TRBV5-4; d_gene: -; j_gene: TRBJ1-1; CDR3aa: CASSELTSYTEAFF; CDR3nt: TGTGCCAGCAGCGAGCTTACGTCCTACACTGAAGCTTTCTTT
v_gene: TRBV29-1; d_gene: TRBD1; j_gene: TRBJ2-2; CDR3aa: CSAATQGYTGELFF; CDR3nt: TGCAGCGCCGCCACACAGGGGTACACCGGGGAGCTGTTTTTT
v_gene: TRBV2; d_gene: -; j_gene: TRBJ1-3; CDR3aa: CASTQGPPPGSTIYF; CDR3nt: TGTGCCAGCACCCAGGGGCCCCCACCGGGGAGCACCATATATTTT
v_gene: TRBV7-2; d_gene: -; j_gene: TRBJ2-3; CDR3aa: CASSLDSTDTQYF; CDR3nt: TGTGCCAGCAGCTTGGACAGTACAGATACGCAGTATTTT
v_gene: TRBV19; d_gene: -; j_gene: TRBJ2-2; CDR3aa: CASEASSTVSGELFF; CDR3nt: TGTGCCAGTGAAGCCTCCTCGACAGTATCCGGGGAGCTGTTTTTT
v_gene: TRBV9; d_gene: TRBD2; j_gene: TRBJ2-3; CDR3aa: CASSVALAGDADTQYF; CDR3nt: TGTGCCAGCAGCGTCGCACTAGCGGGAGATGCAGATACGCAGTATTTT
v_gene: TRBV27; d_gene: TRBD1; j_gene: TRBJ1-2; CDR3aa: CASSLRGQGIGYTF; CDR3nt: TGTGCCAGCAGTTTGAGAGGACAGGGGATCGGCTACACCTTC
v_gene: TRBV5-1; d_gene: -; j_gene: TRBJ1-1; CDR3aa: CASSPSGLNTEAFF; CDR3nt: TGCGCCAGCAGTCCGTCTGGCCTGAACACTGAAGCTTTCTTT
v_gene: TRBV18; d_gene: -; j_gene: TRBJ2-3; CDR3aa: CASSLLGSLSDTQYF; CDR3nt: TGTGCCAGCTCACTACTAGGAAGTTTATCAGATACGCAGTATTTT
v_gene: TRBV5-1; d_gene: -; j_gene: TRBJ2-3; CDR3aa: CASSLGLDGVTDTQYF; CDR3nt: TGCGCCAGCAGCTTGGGACTAGACGGTGTGACAGATACGCAGTATTTT
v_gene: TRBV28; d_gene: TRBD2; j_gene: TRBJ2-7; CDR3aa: CASSPILRAGFSYEQYF; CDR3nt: TGTGCCAGCAGTCCGATCCTTAGAGCGGGATTCTCCTACGAGCAGTACTTC
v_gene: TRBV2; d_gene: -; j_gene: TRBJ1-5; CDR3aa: CASRDSGSNQPQHF; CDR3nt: TGTGCCAGCAGAGATTCAGGGAGCAATCAGCCCCAGCATTTT
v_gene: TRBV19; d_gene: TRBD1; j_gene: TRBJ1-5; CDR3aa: CASSIGQGSNQPQHF; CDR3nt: TGTGCCAGTAGTATTGGACAGGGCAGCAATCAGCCCCAGCATTTT
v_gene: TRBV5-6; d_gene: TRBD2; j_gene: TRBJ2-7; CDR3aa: CASSRRSGGGRRGYEQYF; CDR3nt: TGTGCCAGCAGCCGACGGTCGGGAGGCGGGAGGAGGGGATACGAGCAGTACTTC
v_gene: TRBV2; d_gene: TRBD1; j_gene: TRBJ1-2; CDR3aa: CASRGRQGTPF; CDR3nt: TGTGCCAGCAGGGGAAGACAGGGAACCCCCTTC
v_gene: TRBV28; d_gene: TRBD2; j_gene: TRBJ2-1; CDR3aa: CASSLWLAGAGEQFF; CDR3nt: TGTGCCAGCAGTTTGTGGCTAGCGGGAGCGGGGGAGCAGTTCTTC
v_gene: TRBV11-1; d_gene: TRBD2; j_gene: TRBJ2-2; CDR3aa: CASSPRLAGNTGELFF; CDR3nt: TGTGCCAGCAGCCCTAGACTAGCGGGGAACACCGGGGAGCTGTTTTTT
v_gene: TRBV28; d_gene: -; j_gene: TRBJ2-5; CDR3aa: CASSFRETQYF; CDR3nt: TGTGCCAGCAGTTTTCGGGAGACCCAGTACTTC
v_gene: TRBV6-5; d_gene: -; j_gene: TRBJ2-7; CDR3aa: CASSYSRGSQYEQYF; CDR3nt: TGTGCCAGCAGTTACTCAAGAGGGTCACAGTACGAGCAGTACTTC
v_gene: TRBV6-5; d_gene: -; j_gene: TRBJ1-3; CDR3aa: CASSSDRSEENTIYF; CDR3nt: TGTGCCAGCAGTTCCGACAGGAGTGAGGAAAACACCATATATTTT
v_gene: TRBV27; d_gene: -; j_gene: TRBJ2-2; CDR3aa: CASRSGTGELFF; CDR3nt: TGTGCCAGTCGTAGCGGCACCGGGGAGCTGTTTTTT
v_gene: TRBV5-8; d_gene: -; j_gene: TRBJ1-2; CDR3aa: CATPPRGEGYGYTF; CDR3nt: TGTGCCACCCCCCCTCGGGGGGAGGGCTATGGCTACACCTTC
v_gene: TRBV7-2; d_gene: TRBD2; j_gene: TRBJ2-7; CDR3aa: CASSTQVAGGSYEQYF; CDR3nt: TGTGCCAGCAGCACCCAAGTGGCGGGAGGGTCCTACGAGCAGTACTTC
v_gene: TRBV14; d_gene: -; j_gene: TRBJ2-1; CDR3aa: CASSQVSGYNEQFF; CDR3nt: TGTGCCAGCAGCCAAGTCAGCGGCTACAATGAGCAGTTCTTC
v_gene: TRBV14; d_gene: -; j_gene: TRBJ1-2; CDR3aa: CASSQQGIFYGYTF; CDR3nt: TGTGCCAGCAGCCAACAGGGTATATTCTATGGCTACACCTTC
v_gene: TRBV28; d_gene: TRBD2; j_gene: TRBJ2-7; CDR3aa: CASSRLAGGPAF; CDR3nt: TGTGCCAGCAGTCGCCTAGCGGGAGGGCCAGCCTTC
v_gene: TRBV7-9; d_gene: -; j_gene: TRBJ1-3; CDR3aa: CASSLHGKRGNTIYF; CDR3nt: TGTGCCAGCAGCTTACACGGGAAAAGAGGAAACACCATATATTTT
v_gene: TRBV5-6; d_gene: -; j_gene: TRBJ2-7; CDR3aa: CASSLIRGGVTLEQYF; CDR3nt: TGTGCCAGCAGCTTGATCCGAGGGGGAGTGACGCTCGAGCAGTACTTC
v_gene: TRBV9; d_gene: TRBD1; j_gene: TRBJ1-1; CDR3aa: CASSAGTENTEAFF; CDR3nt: TGTGCCAGCAGCGCCGGGACAGAGAACACTGAAGCTTTCTTT
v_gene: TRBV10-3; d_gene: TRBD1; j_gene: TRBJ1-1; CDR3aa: CAISARGQGLGSEAFF; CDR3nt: TGTGCCATCAGTGCTCGGGGACAGGGGTTGGGCTCTGAAGCTTTCTTT
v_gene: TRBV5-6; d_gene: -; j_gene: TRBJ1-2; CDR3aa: CASSLGQGNYGYTF; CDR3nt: TGTGCCAGCAGCTTGGGGCAGGGGAACTATGGCTACACCTTC
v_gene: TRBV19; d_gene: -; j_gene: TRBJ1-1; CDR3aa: CASSIDRTGNTEAFF; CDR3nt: TGTGCCAGTAGTATAGATCGCACAGGGAACACTGAAGCTTTCTTT
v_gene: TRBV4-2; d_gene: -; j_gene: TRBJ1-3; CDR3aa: CASSQDRGSSGNTIYF; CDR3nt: TGTGCCAGCAGCCAAGATCGGGGGAGCTCTGGAAACACCATATATTTT
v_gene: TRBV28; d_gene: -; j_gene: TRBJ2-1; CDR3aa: CASTLETDRHNEQFF; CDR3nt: TGTGCCAGCACCCTAGAAACCGACAGGCACAATGAGCAGTTCTTC
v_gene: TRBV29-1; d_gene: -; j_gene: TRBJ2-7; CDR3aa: CSVEMRQAPKQYF; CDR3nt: TGCAGCGTTGAGATGAGACAGGCCCCAAAGCAGTACTTC
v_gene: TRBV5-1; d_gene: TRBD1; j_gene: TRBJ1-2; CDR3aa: CASSGDRAGELGYTF; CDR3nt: TGCGCCAGCAGCGGAGACAGGGCCGGGGAGTTAGGCTACACCTTC
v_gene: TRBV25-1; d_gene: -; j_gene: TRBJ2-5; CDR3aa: CASSVEGTQETQYF; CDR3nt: TGTGCCAGCAGTGTGGAGGGGACGCAAGAGACCCAGTACTTC
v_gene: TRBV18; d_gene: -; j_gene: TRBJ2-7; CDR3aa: CASSPQGTLHEQYF; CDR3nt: TGTGCCAGCTCACCACAGGGGACTCTCCACGAGCAGTACTTC
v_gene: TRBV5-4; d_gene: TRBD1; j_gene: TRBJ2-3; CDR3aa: CASSSETGGTDTQYF; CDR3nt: TGTGCCAGCAGCAGCGAGACAGGGGGCACAGATACGCAGTATTTT
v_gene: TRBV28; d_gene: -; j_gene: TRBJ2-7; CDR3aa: CASSYLRTRPSSYEQYF; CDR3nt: TGTGCCAGCAGTTATCTCCGCACTAGGCCCTCTTCCTACGAGCAGTACTTC
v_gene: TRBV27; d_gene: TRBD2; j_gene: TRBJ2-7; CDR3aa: CASRRPMAGGLFMNYSYEQYF; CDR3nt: TGTGCCAGCAGGCGGCCCATGGCGGGAGGGCTCTTTATGAATTATAGCTACGAGCAGTACTTC
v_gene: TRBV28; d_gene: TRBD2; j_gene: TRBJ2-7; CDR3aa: CASSWTRRNPSSYEQYF; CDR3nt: TGTGCCAGCAGTTGGACTAGAAGGAACCCAAGCTCCTACGAGCAGTACTTC
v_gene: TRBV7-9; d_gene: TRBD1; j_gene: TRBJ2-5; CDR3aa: CASSLAVGTGQETQYF; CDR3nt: TGTGCCAGCAGCTTAGCGGTAGGGACAGGGCAAGAGACCCAGTACTTC
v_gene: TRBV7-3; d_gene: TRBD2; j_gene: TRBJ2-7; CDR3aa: CASSFGTRDEQYF; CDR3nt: TGTGCCAGCAGCTTCGGGACTAGAGACGAGCAGTACTTC
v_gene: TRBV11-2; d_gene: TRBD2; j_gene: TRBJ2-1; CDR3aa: CASSSSSGREKNEQFF; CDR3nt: TGTGCCAGCAGCTCCTCTAGCGGGAGGGAGAAGAATGAGCAGTTCTTC
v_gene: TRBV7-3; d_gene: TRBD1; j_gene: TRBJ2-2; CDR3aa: CASRSGGKTGELFF; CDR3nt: TGTGCCAGCCGATCAGGGGGCAAGACCGGGGAGCTGTTTTTT
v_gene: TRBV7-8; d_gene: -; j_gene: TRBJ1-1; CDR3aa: CASSLVFAGRMNTEAFF; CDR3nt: TGTGCCAGCAGCTTAGTGTTTGCAGGTCGCATGAACACTGAAGCTTTCTTT
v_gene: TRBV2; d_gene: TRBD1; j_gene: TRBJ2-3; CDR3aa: CASNPWQGAEDTQYF; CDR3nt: TGTGCCAGCAACCCGTGGCAGGGGGCTGAAGATACGCAGTATTTT
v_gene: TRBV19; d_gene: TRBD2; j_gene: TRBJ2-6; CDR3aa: CASSVFGGGVAGHSGANVLTF; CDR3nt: TGTGCCAGTAGTGTCTTTGGCGGCGGGGTAGCGGGACACTCTGGGGCCAACGTCCTGACTTTC
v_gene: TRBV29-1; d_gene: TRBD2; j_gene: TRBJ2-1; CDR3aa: CSGASLAGSYNEQFF; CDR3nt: TGCAGCGGGGCTTCACTAGCGGGTTCCTACAATGAGCAGTTCTTC
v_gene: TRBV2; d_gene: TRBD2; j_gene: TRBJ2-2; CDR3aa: CASSETSLAGELFF; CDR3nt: TGTGCCAGCAGTGAGACTAGCCTCGCCGGGGAGCTGTTTTTT
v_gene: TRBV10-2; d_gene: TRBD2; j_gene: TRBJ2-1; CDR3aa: CASSESSGRAYNEQFF; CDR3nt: TGCGCCAGCAGTGAGTCGAGCGGGAGGGCCTACAATGAGCAGTTCTTC
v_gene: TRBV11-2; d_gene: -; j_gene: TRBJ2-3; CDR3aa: CASSLDNGLEADTQYF; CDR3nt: TGTGCCAGCAGCTTAGATAACGGTCTAGAGGCAGATACGCAGTATTTT
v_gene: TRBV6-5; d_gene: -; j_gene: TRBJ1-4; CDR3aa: CASSRQRIDKLFF; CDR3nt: TGTGCCAGCAGTCGCCAGAGGATTGATAAACTGTTTTTT
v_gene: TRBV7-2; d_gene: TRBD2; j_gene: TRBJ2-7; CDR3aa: CASSGPGLAGAPLYEQYF; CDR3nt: TGTGCCAGCAGCGGGCCGGGACTAGCGGGAGCTCCCTTATACGAGCAGTACTTC
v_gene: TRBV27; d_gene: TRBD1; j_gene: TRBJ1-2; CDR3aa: CASSLGQGPYGYTF; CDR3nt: TGTGCCAGCAGTTTAGGACAGGGTCCCTATGGCTACACCTTC
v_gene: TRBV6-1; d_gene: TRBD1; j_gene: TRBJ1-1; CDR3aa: CASSEGRGREAFF; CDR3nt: TGTGCCAGCAGTGAAGGTAGGGGGCGCGAAGCTTTCTTT